These T cell receptor beta chains were read from a single sample in a study of T cells in Graves' hyperthyroidism and ophthalmopathy. One entry per CDR3 protein, called by TCRdb with MiXCR from the multiplex PCR reads. The sample consists of about 590,000 distinct CDR3 sequences, 15% to 19% of them appearing once. The sample was blood. Source of these receptors: a woman aged 25 to 45 with Graves' hyperthyroidism. The CDR3 runs from the conserved cysteine through the conserved F or W. The D gene is left open where the match is weak. Clone size is not always given. Where it is, it says once, few, many or a class for expanded clones.

v_call	j_call	clone_size	d_call	cdr3_aa
TRBV25-1	TRBJ1-1	.	.	CASSEGFNTEAFF
TRBV6-1	TRBJ2-3	.	.	CASTRSLETDTQYF
TRBV15	TRBJ2-5	.	TRBD1	CATSGTGWVMEQETQYF
TRBV6-2/TRBV6-3	TRBJ1-1	many	.	CASLAFMNTEAFF
TRBV4-1	TRBJ1-2	few	.	CASSPTEALGTYGYTF
TRBV18	TRBJ1-3	many	.	CASSPDPSLGGTIYF
TRBV7-2	TRBJ2-1	many	TRBD2	CASSLLAGPYNEQFF
TRBV5-1	TRBJ2-3	few	TRBD2	CASSHSGRAADTQYF
TRBV7-8	TRBJ2-5	many	.	CASSLPRETQYF
TRBV12-3/TRBV12-4	TRBJ1-4	many	.	CAREKLFF
TRBV5-1	TRBJ2-1	many	TRBD1	CASSQGEWEQFF
TRBV11-2	TRBJ1-1	many	.	CASSGWTEHNTEAFF
TRBV24-1	TRBJ2-1	many	.	CATSDLQLEDDEQFF
TRBV7-2	TRBJ1-1	.	.	CASSKRGMGPLGFF
TRBV19	TRBJ2-1	few	TRBD2	CASSSSGTSGISDEQFF
TRBV19	TRBJ2-7	few	TRBD2	CASSIGGRGLYEQYF
TRBV20-1	TRBJ2-7	many	TRBD2	CSARPGLAGVYEQYF
TRBV5-1	TRBJ2-3	many	.	CASSSSTPWERNTDTQYF
TRBV4-1	TRBJ2-7	few	.	CASSRDGTSSLYEQYF
TRBV20-1	TRBJ2-7	many	TRBD2	CSARASGRGDYEQYF
TRBV2	TRBJ2-1	many	TRBD2	CASSVGREVWYNEQFF
TRBV27	TRBJ2-3	many	.	CASSLANTDTQYF
TRBV6-1	TRBJ1-5	.	.	CASSPFGTETNQPQHF
TRBV7-3	TRBJ2-1	many	TRBD2	CASSLKAGPYNEQFF
TRBV19	TRBJ1-1	many	TRBD1	CASSRDRGGDTEAFF
TRBV27	TRBJ2-7	.	.	CASSLSRLAEQYF
TRBV6-1	TRBJ2-2	few	.	CASRLESNTGELFF
TRBV27	TRBJ1-1	few	.	CASSNRQSTEAFF
TRBV20-1	TRBJ2-7	.	TRBD2	CSGLSREGSYEQYF
TRBV3-1	TRBJ1-1	few	.	CASTSVGGTEAFF
TRBV19	TRBJ2-1	.	TRBD2	CASSIAGTSGGAGYNEQFF
TRBV27	TRBJ1-5	.	TRBD1	CASSLSSGTGYNQPQHF
TRBV29-1	TRBJ2-1	many	TRBD2	CSVEVAGGAYNEQFF
TRBV6-1	TRBJ1-2	many	TRBD1	CASSYSGTGVGYTF
TRBV6-1	TRBJ2-7	once	.	CASSRLSREAYEQYF
TRBV11-2	TRBJ2-7	many	TRBD2	CASSQSGSLNEQYF
TRBV11-2	TRBJ2-7	.	TRBD2	CASLGGEYEQYF
TRBV15	TRBJ1-2	.	.	CATSGNSESDGYTF
TRBV18	TRBJ2-1	many	TRBD2	CASSPPGLAPYNEQFF
TRBV6-1	TRBJ2-3	many	.	CASSPTRGPSTDTQYF
TRBV7-6	TRBJ2-1	.	.	CASSLAQNNEQFF
TRBV4-3	TRBJ2-2	.	.	CASSLHGSGTGELFF
TRBV7-8	TRBJ1-1	.	.	CASSAQGTEAFF
TRBV7-3	TRBJ2-3	many	.	CASSQTPEGAGTDTQYF
TRBV14	TRBJ1-1	.	.	CASSKRLNTEAFF
TRBV19	TRBJ2-3	.	TRBD2	CASSIWTSSGHTDTQYF
TRBV6-8	TRBJ1-5	many	.	CASSYTGGHGQPQHF
TRBV12-3/TRBV12-4	TRBJ1-1	once	TRBD1	CASRTRTGVNTEAFF
TRBV20-1	TRBJ2-7	many	.	CSAGDTSTYEQYF
TRBV28	TRBJ1-1	few	.	CASSPSRIPEAFF
TRBV3-1	TRBJ1-1	many	TRBD1	CASSHGDRANTEAFF
TRBV18	TRBJ2-3	many	.	CASSTQAASTDTQYF
TRBV24-1	TRBJ2-2	.	TRBD2	CATSNFSPSGRRTGELFF
TRBV6-1	TRBJ2-5	many	.	CASSHSGYETQYF
TRBV7-9	TRBJ2-2	.	TRBD2	CASSPERERYTGELFF
TRBV27	TRBJ1-1	few	TRBD1	CATSQGAGTEAFF
TRBV4-1	TRBJ1-5	few	.	CASSQSTGPGEPQHF